The rows below give T cell receptor beta chains drawn from one sample of a study of CD8 T cells in Susac syndrome. From the immunoSEQ multiplex PCR reads, TCRdb called clonotypes with MiXCR, one entry per CDR3 protein. The sample consists of some 90,000 distinct CDR3 sequences, 80% to 95% of them appearing once. Material: CD8+ T cells from PBMCs. Receptors were obtained from a human donor in good health. Each CDR3 is given with its conserved first and last residue. Fields, in order: clone size, J gene, V gene, D gene, CDR3 DNA, CDR3 protein. A D gene is named only where the DNA matches it firmly. Size values are once, few and many counts, or a class for expanded clones, and some rows have none.

abundance: NA
j_gene: TRBJ2-7
v_gene: TRBV12-3/TRBV12-4
d_gene: TRBD1
CDR3nt: TGTGCCAGCAGTTTTGGGACAGGGGTCGGAGAGCAGTACTTC
CDR3aa: CASSFGTGVGEQYF

abundance: NA
j_gene: TRBJ2-1
v_gene: TRBV13
d_gene: TRBD2
CDR3nt: TGTGCCAGCAGCAGGGAGGGACTAGCGGGGCACAATGAGCAGTTCTTC
CDR3aa: CASSREGLAGHNEQFF

abundance: NA
j_gene: TRBJ2-1
v_gene: TRBV5-1
d_gene: TRBD2
CDR3nt: TGCGCCAGCAGCTTCGGACTAGAGTGGAATGAGCAGTTCTTC
CDR3aa: CASSFGLEWNEQFF

abundance: NA
j_gene: TRBJ2-7
v_gene: TRBV5-6
d_gene: NA
CDR3nt: TGTGCCAGCAGCCCGGGGACAACCCCCTACGAGCAGTACTTC
CDR3aa: CASSPGTTPYEQYF

abundance: NA
j_gene: TRBJ1-1
v_gene: TRBV10-3
d_gene: TRBD1
CDR3nt: TGTGCCATCAGTGAGTCGATGGAGGGGGCTTGGAACACTGAAGCTTTCTTT
CDR3aa: CAISESMEGAWNTEAFF

abundance: NA
j_gene: TRBJ1-3
v_gene: TRBV14
d_gene: NA
CDR3nt: TGTGCCAGCAGCTCGCAAGGAAACACCATATATTTT
CDR3aa: CASSSQGNTIYF

abundance: NA
j_gene: TRBJ2-5
v_gene: TRBV6-5
d_gene: NA
CDR3nt: TGTGCCAGCAGCCAGGAGCGAGGTCAAGAGACCCAGTACTTC
CDR3aa: CASSQERGQETQYF

abundance: NA
j_gene: TRBJ2-7
v_gene: TRBV9
d_gene: NA
CDR3nt: TGTGCCAGCAGCACCCGTTTCTCCTACGAGCAGTACTTC
CDR3aa: CASSTRFSYEQYF

abundance: NA
j_gene: TRBJ1-2
v_gene: TRBV29-1
d_gene: NA
CDR3nt: TGCAGCGTTGAAGGAGGCGGGACGAGGAACGGCTACACCTTC
CDR3aa: CSVEGGGTRNGYTF

abundance: NA
j_gene: TRBJ1-5
v_gene: TRBV7-2
d_gene: TRBD1
CDR3nt: TGTGCCAGCAGCCTCACCGGGACAGGGGGCCGTCAGCCCCAGCATTTT
CDR3aa: CASSLTGTGGRQPQHF

abundance: NA
j_gene: TRBJ2-3
v_gene: TRBV7-9
d_gene: TRBD2
CDR3nt: TGTGCCAGCAGCAGGGGGGGGCTAGCGGGGACAGATACGCAGTATTTT
CDR3aa: CASSRGGLAGTDTQYF

abundance: NA
j_gene: TRBJ2-2
v_gene: TRBV24-1
d_gene: TRBD1
CDR3nt: TGTGCCACCACCAAGGAGAGCTGGACAGGGCACACCGGGGAGCTGTTTTTT
CDR3aa: CATTKESWTGHTGELFF

abundance: NA
j_gene: TRBJ2-1
v_gene: TRBV29-1
d_gene: NA
CDR3nt: TGCAGCGTTGAAAGGTTTGTGGTTGGCAGAAACAATGAGCAGTTCTTC
CDR3aa: CSVERFVVGRNNEQFF

abundance: once
j_gene: TRBJ2-7
v_gene: TRBV19
d_gene: NA
CDR3nt: TGTGCCAGTAGCAAGGGGCCGGGCTCCTACGAGCAGTACTTC
CDR3aa: CASSKGPGSYEQYF

abundance: NA
j_gene: TRBJ2-7
v_gene: TRBV10-2
d_gene: NA
CDR3nt: TGCGCCAGCAGGGGGGACATATACGAGCAGTACTTC
CDR3aa: CASRGDIYEQYF

abundance: NA
j_gene: TRBJ2-7
v_gene: TRBV4-1
d_gene: NA
CDR3nt: TGCGCCAGCAGCCAAGGAGAGGGCTCCTACGAGCAGTACTTC
CDR3aa: CASSQGEGSYEQYF

abundance: NA
j_gene: TRBJ2-3
v_gene: TRBV29-1
d_gene: NA
CDR3nt: TGCAGCGCCCAGGGAGATACGCAGTATTTT
CDR3aa: CSAQGDTQYF

abundance: once
j_gene: TRBJ1-5
v_gene: TRBV7-2
d_gene: TRBD1
CDR3nt: TGTGCCAGCAGCTTCTCGGACAGGGGGTACCTTTTTCAGCCCCAGCATTTT
CDR3aa: CASSFSDRGYLFQPQHF

abundance: NA
j_gene: TRBJ2-7
v_gene: TRBV13
d_gene: TRBD1
CDR3nt: TGTGCCAGCGGACAGGGGGCGCGAGAGCAGTACTTC
CDR3aa: CASGQGAREQYF

abundance: NA
j_gene: TRBJ2-3
v_gene: TRBV20-1
d_gene: NA
CDR3nt: TGCAGTGCAACAACATCGGCGAACTGGAATACGCAGTATTTT
CDR3aa: CSATTSANWNTQYF

abundance: once
j_gene: TRBJ1-3
v_gene: TRBV20-1
d_gene: NA
CDR3nt: TGCAGTGCTAGTGCGGTCTCTGGAAACACCATATATTTT
CDR3aa: CSASAVSGNTIYF

abundance: NA
j_gene: TRBJ1-1
v_gene: TRBV9
d_gene: NA
CDR3nt: TGTGCCAGCAGCGCCTGGGACCTAACCTACACTGAAGCTTTCTTT
CDR3aa: CASSAWDLTYTEAFF

abundance: NA
j_gene: TRBJ2-7
v_gene: TRBV7-9
d_gene: TRBD2
CDR3nt: TGTGCCAGCAGCTTAGTGGTAGGGGACTACAGCGAGCAGTACTTC
CDR3aa: CASSLVVGDYSEQYF

abundance: once
j_gene: TRBJ2-3
v_gene: TRBV5-1
d_gene: NA
CDR3nt: TGCGCCAGCAGCTCGTACGGCAGCCTGGCAGATACGCAGTATTTT
CDR3aa: CASSSYGSLADTQYF

abundance: NA
j_gene: TRBJ1-5
v_gene: TRBV7-9
d_gene: NA
CDR3nt: TGTGCCAGCAGCTTGGAACCCCTCGCCCCTGCACAGCCCCAGCATTTT
CDR3aa: CASSLEPLAPAQPQHF

abundance: NA
j_gene: TRBJ2-5
v_gene: TRBV3-1
d_gene: NA
CDR3nt: TGTGCCAGCAGCCAAAGACAGCTTCAAGAGACCCAGTACTTC
CDR3aa: CASSQRQLQETQYF

abundance: NA
j_gene: TRBJ1-1
v_gene: TRBV5-6
d_gene: NA
CDR3nt: TGTGCCAGCAGCTTGGAGCTAGCCAGGGTAACTGAAGCTTTCTTT
CDR3aa: CASSLELARVTEAFF

abundance: NA
j_gene: TRBJ2-1
v_gene: TRBV9
d_gene: TRBD2
CDR3nt: TGTGCCAGCAGCGTAGGGGGACTAGCGGGGGGTCATGAGCAGTTCTTC
CDR3aa: CASSVGGLAGGHEQFF

abundance: NA
j_gene: TRBJ2-1
v_gene: TRBV5-1
d_gene: TRBD1
CDR3nt: TGCGCCAGCAGCTTGGCCGACAGGGTTCACGAGCAGTTCTTC
CDR3aa: CASSLADRVHEQFF

abundance: NA
j_gene: TRBJ2-5
v_gene: TRBV20-1
d_gene: TRBD1
CDR3nt: TGCAGTGCCCCGGACAGGGAAGAGACCCAGTACTTC
CDR3aa: CSAPDREETQYF

abundance: once
j_gene: TRBJ2-7
v_gene: TRBV4-2
d_gene: TRBD2
CDR3nt: TGTGCCAGCAGCCAAGAAGGGAGGGGCGACTACGAGCAGTACTTC
CDR3aa: CASSQEGRGDYEQYF

abundance: NA
j_gene: TRBJ2-7
v_gene: TRBV15
d_gene: TRBD1
CDR3nt: TGTGCCACCAGCACAGGGGACAGCGTCTCCTACGAGCAGTACTTC
CDR3aa: CATSTGDSVSYEQYF

abundance: NA
j_gene: TRBJ1-2
v_gene: TRBV6-5
d_gene: NA
CDR3nt: TGTGCCAGCAGAACCTCCGGGAATGTTAATGGCTACACCTTC
CDR3aa: CASRTSGNVNGYTF

abundance: NA
j_gene: TRBJ2-7
v_gene: TRBV7-9
d_gene: NA
CDR3nt: TGTGCCAGCAGCTTAGTAGGAGTTCACGAGCAGTACTTC
CDR3aa: CASSLVGVHEQYF

abundance: NA
j_gene: TRBJ2-7
v_gene: TRBV5-6
d_gene: TRBD2
CDR3nt: TGTGCCAGCAGCTCCTCGACTAGCGGGGTAGAGCAGTACTTC
CDR3aa: CASSSSTSGVEQYF

abundance: once
j_gene: TRBJ1-1
v_gene: TRBV4-1
d_gene: NA
CDR3nt: TGCGCCAGCAGCCAAGGCGTCAGCCCTTACACTGAAGCTTTCTTT
CDR3aa: CASSQGVSPYTEAFF

abundance: NA
j_gene: TRBJ2-2
v_gene: TRBV2
d_gene: NA
CDR3nt: TGTGCCAGCAGTGGCACTAGCTCTAACACCGGGGAGCTGTTTTTT
CDR3aa: CASSGTSSNTGELFF

abundance: NA
j_gene: TRBJ2-7
v_gene: TRBV29-1
d_gene: NA
CDR3nt: TGCAGCGTGACAGCATGGGCCCCGGCGGGTTCGTACGAGCAGTACTTC
CDR3aa: CSVTAWAPAGSYEQYF

abundance: NA
j_gene: TRBJ1-1
v_gene: TRBV13
d_gene: NA
CDR3nt: TGTGCCAGCAGCTTAAGGGCGAGGAACACTGAAGCTTTCTTT
CDR3aa: CASSLRARNTEAFF

abundance: NA
j_gene: TRBJ1-5
v_gene: TRBV19
d_gene: NA
CDR3nt: TGTGCCAGTAGTTCGACGACAGGCGGGTCCAATCAGCCCCAGCATTTT
CDR3aa: CASSSTTGGSNQPQHF

abundance: NA
j_gene: TRBJ1-1
v_gene: TRBV5-1
d_gene: TRBD1
CDR3nt: TGCGCCAGCAGCTCACCGGGACAGGGGCTTACTGAAGCTTTCTTT
CDR3aa: CASSSPGQGLTEAFF

abundance: NA
j_gene: TRBJ2-2
v_gene: TRBV29-1
d_gene: TRBD2
CDR3nt: TGCAGCGCCGTCCAGCGGGGGGACAACACCGGGGAGCTGTTTTTT
CDR3aa: CSAVQRGDNTGELFF

abundance: once
j_gene: TRBJ2-1
v_gene: TRBV5-6
d_gene: NA
CDR3nt: TGTGCCAGCAGCTTGGCCGATGGGGTTCAAAATGAGCAGTTCTTC
CDR3aa: CASSLADGVQNEQFF

abundance: NA
j_gene: TRBJ2-7
v_gene: TRBV29-1
d_gene: NA
CDR3nt: TGCAGCGTTGAAGCGGGACTCTACGAGCAGTACTTC
CDR3aa: CSVEAGLYEQYF

abundance: NA
j_gene: TRBJ1-1
v_gene: TRBV7-6
d_gene: NA
CDR3nt: TGTGCCAGCAGCTTAGAAGGGGTGACCCCGAACACTGAAGCTTTCTTT
CDR3aa: CASSLEGVTPNTEAFF

abundance: once
j_gene: TRBJ2-6
v_gene: TRBV2
d_gene: TRBD1
CDR3nt: TGTGCCAGCAGTGTCGAGGACAGGGGGCTCTCTGGGGCCAACGTCCTGACTTTC
CDR3aa: CASSVEDRGLSGANVLTF

abundance: NA
j_gene: TRBJ1-5
v_gene: TRBV9
d_gene: NA
CDR3nt: TGTGCCAGCAGCGTAGGACAGGATAGCAATCAGCCCCAGCATTTT
CDR3aa: CASSVGQDSNQPQHF

abundance: NA
j_gene: TRBJ1-6
v_gene: TRBV6-6
d_gene: NA
CDR3nt: TGTGCCAGCAGTTACTCTCCCCAGGCATATAATTCACCCCTCCACTTT
CDR3aa: CASSYSPQAYNSPLHF

abundance: NA
j_gene: TRBJ2-3
v_gene: TRBV18
d_gene: TRBD2
CDR3nt: TGTGCCAGCTCACCACCGACCGCGGGGGGGTGGACAGATACGCAGTATTTT
CDR3aa: CASSPPTAGGWTDTQYF

abundance: NA
j_gene: TRBJ1-3
v_gene: TRBV29-1
d_gene: NA
CDR3nt: TGCAGCGCCAGGGACGTCCGCTCTGGAAACACCATATATTTT
CDR3aa: CSARDVRSGNTIYF

abundance: NA
j_gene: TRBJ1-2
v_gene: TRBV5-6
d_gene: TRBD1
CDR3nt: TGTGCCAGCAGCTGGGGACAGAGCTATGGCTACACCTTC
CDR3aa: CASSWGQSYGYTF

abundance: NA
j_gene: TRBJ1-3
v_gene: TRBV5-1
d_gene: NA
CDR3nt: TGCGCCAGCAGCCCGATGGATGGAAACACCATATATTTT
CDR3aa: CASSPMDGNTIYF

abundance: NA
j_gene: TRBJ2-1
v_gene: TRBV5-1
d_gene: NA
CDR3nt: TGCGCCAGCAGCTTGGCCATCGGGGGGCGTCGAGATGAGCAGTTCTTC
CDR3aa: CASSLAIGGRRDEQFF

abundance: once
j_gene: TRBJ2-3
v_gene: TRBV20-1
d_gene: TRBD1
CDR3nt: TGCAGTGCTAGTGGGGACAGGGGATCAGATACGCAGTATTTT
CDR3aa: CSASGDRGSDTQYF